The TCR beta chain under discussion was sequenced for a study of PD-1 blockade in classical Hodgkin lymphoma (dated by TCRdb to the early 2020s). Context from the whole study: Nivolumab dosing was 3 mg/kg intravenously every 2 weeks, continuing until either disease progression or unacceptable toxicity. A peripheral blood immune signature of response to PD-1 blockade in classical Hodgkin lymphoma was defined using TCR beta sequencing and CyTOF. The full study reports these points: Among trial patients, those achieving complete response had baseline diversity similar to that of newly diagnosed patients, while diversity was significantly lower in partial responders and progressors. Newly diagnosed patients were reported to have lower baseline TCR diversity than healthy donors, and relapsed/refractory patients were reported to have lower baseline TCR diversity still. Patients starting nivolumab less than 1 year after ASCT had lower diversity and were excluded from later analyses to avoid confounding by immune reconstitution. The study covered only a single clinical trial cohort, and the causes of the repertoire differences, possibly disease activity or prior therapy, were still not defined. By C4D1, a significant rise was seen in CD4+ TCR diversity but not in CD8+ TCR diversity (p=0.0027 vs p=0.16), and the rise was most apparent among complete responders (p=0.02).

The time point label for this specimen denotes: cycle 2 day 1 (C2D1) of nivolumab. Every trial patient had relapsed after autologous stem cell transplantation, and cohorts A, B and C differed in prior brentuximab vedotin exposure. The trial cohort comprised approximately 55 patients with relapsed/refractory classical Hodgkin lymphoma whose best overall responses were complete response, partial response or progressive disease. Trial patients were treated with single-agent nivolumab in the multi-cohort phase II CheckMate 205 trial. An independent review committee assessed best overall response by applying the 2007 International Working Group response criteria. Trial PBMCs were collected just before the start of nivolumab (C1D1) and during therapy at cycle 2 day 1 and cycle 4 day 1. After peripheral blood was drawn into 8 mL Vacutainer Cell Preparation Tubes, PBMCs were isolated by centrifugation and then cryopreserved.

To note about this clone: Its specific antigen is unknown. No base quality information exists; no much larger clone differs at one position.

Reading from cysteine to phenylalanine, the CDR3 counts 12 amino acids. Only the CDR3 DNA stays, 36 bases, in frame from base 1. CDR1 and CDR2, looked up from the germline V gene, are LGHNA and YSLEER. V is clipped by 8 bases and J by 0 bases, and the sequence between their germline boundaries is 7 bases long. Genomic DNA was isolated using the Qiagen DNeasy kit from unsorted PBMCs as well as from negatively selected CD4+ and CD8+ fractions. TCR beta CDR3 regions were amplified by immunoSEQ multiplex PCR using primers annealing to V and J segments. A synthetic immune receptor repertoire was used to minimize amplification bias, and any remaining bias was removed computationally after sequencing. The study's own analysis went as follows. Repertoire diversity was quantified as the Shannon entropy index using custom Python scripts. The unsorted, CD4+ and CD8+ repertoires were each analyzed separately, with the exception of combined analyses, where CD4+ and CD8+ sequences were merged in silico. Clonal expansion was defined as a frequency increase of at least 2-fold after treatment compared with C1D1, and clones undetected at baseline were assigned a pseudocount of 0.5. Singleton clones were defined as clones with 0 or 1 copy at C1D1, and non-singleton clones were defined as clones with 2 or more copies. Clones expanded in unsorted samples were labelled as CD4+, CD8+ or unknown by matching protein sequences in sorted samples from the same patient. Wilcoxon tests on paired samples were used to test changes in diversity from C1D1 to C4D1. TCRdb re-hosts the immuneACCESS table, in-frame sequences only. Its copies lack some clones; in the studies checked, an unresolved V gene accounts for under half of them, and the cause for the rest is not known. V, J and clone size derive from that table, while D and trimming were established from the DNA sequence. The sample includes around 25,000 clones, with roughly 86% observed a single time. 11% of the sample is held by the ten biggest clonotypes.

Specimen: peripheral blood mononuclear cells (PBMCs), collected before the second cycle of nivolumab. This TCR came from a human donor with classical Hodgkin lymphoma. The rearrangement combines TRBV4-3 with TRBJ1-2; the D gene lacks a confident call. The nucleotides read TGCGCCAGCCGAGGGACTAACTATGGCTACACCTTC. Its translation is CASRGTNYGYTF.